What follows describes a single TCR beta chain. This entry is derived from a study of blood T cell repertoires in COVID-19. Study information: COVID-19 samples, acute and convalescent, were from the United States, Italy and Spain. T cells, B-cell-depleted T cells, or PBMCs provided the cDNA or gDNA that served as material.

As originally analysed: Counts of nucleated cells, estimated from reference gene primer amplification, were obtained. The protocol was immunoSEQ multiplex PCR, while the TCRdb copy is restricted to in-frame clones and leaves out a portion. For V, J and clone size, that table is used; D and trimming come from the DNA. This table holds approximately 120,000 clones, nearly 85% found once. CDR1 is SEHNR and CDR2 is FQNEAQ in the germline V gene (reference sequence). CDR3 length equals 17 residues. The ends were cut back, 5 bases at V and 6 bases at J, with 22 bases in the middle. The source material was peripheral blood. The chain combines TRBV7-9 with TRBJ2-2; tentatively, D is TRBD2 (7 bases). This clonotype was obtained from a woman in her forties or fifties with acute or convalescent COVID-19. As DNA, the CDR3 is TGTGCCAGCAGCCCGCCCGGGCGGGGGCCCCTCGCCGGGGAGCTGTTTTTT. Translating gives CASSPPGRGPLAGELFF.